The present entry profiles one T cell receptor beta chain with its context. Its target is not known. Here immunoSEQ multiplex PCR was the method, and the copy in TCRdb shows in-frame clones only, minus some. The sample comprises about 350,000 clones, about 91% of which are singletons, and roughly 3.9% rests with the top ten. The CDR3 has 17 amino acids. Germline trimming cut 3 bases from V and 3 bases from J; bases unmatched to any gene: 13. The data belong to a study of Ad26.COV2.S vaccination and SARS-CoV-2 variants. Study-level results: The TCR-based breadth and depth measures might underestimate overall T cell responses. Placebo recipients trailed vaccine recipients in spike-specific TCR breadth. The study found similar non-spike TCR breadth in vaccine and placebo recipients.

This TCR was sampled from a human donor who had recovered from COVID-19. V is TRBV23-1 and J is TRBJ2-7; TRBD1 aligns across 8 bases. TRBV23-1 is an ORF, and what it does is uncertain. The sample was peripheral blood, taken after recovery from COVID-19. The CDR3 nucleotides are TGCGCCAGCAGTCATCCGGACCCGGGACAGGAGAACTACGAGCAGTACTTC. Its protein is CASSHPDPGQENYEQYF.